Sequencing of this TCR beta chain was carried out in a study of T cells in Graves' hyperthyroidism and ophthalmopathy. Study summary: Blood from the periphery was taken at initial diagnosis, before any treatment. Study-wide results and caveats: The model anticipated ophthalmopathy a median around six months pre-onset.

Not enrolled were patients with uncontrolled infection, other autoimmune disease, pregnancy or lactation. Clinical symptoms, serum thyroxine, TRAb, thyroid ultrasound and orbital computed tomography informed diagnoses. Ten or more counts support this clonotype. Its antigen remains unknown. TCR beta CDR3 sequences were amplified from RNA transcripts. TCR CDR3 underwent first-round RT-PCR with the HTBI primer set. TCRdb fed the multiplex PCR reads into MiXCR, producing one record per CDR3 protein. This sample carries around 530,000 distinct CDR3 sequences, 15% to 20% of them seen once, and the ten largest clones take roughly 18%. The receptor's source is a woman aged 18-29 years with Graves' ophthalmopathy. Material for sequencing was blood.

The CDR3 sequence is CATNPGHGYGYTF. CDR3 sequence (DNA): TGTGCCACCAACCCGGGGCACGGCTATGGCTACACCTTC. The V and J genes are TRBV6-1 and TRBJ1-2, with a weak D call TRBD1 (5 bases). The CDR3 is made up of 13 amino acids. The V gene's germline CDR1 is MNHNS and CDR2 SASEGT. Trimming pared 10 bases from V and 4 bases from J, leaving 16 bases between.